A single sample is the source of the 32 T cell receptor beta chains below, sequenced in a study of CD8+CD57+ T cells in acquired aplastic anemia. Genomic DNA, serving as template, underwent TCR beta VDJ and CDR3 profiling. TCRdb re-called the reads through MiXCR, storing one row per CDR3 protein. The sample holds about 170,000 distinct CDR3 sequences; about 60% are singletons and the top ten take about 41%. The specimen sequenced was sorted CD4+, CD8+, or CD8+CD57+ T cells (not recorded which) from PBMCs. These receptors originate from a human donor in good health.

This clonotype was counted a few times. The CDR3 loop reads CASSLVALGYEQYF. The CDR3 nucleotides are TGTGCCAGCAGCTTAGTTGCATTGGGCTACGAGCAGTACTTC. The chain carries TRBV7-8 and TRBJ2-7, with D unresolved. CDR3 size: 14 residues. The germline V and J ends were trimmed by 1 base and 3 bases, with 10 bases remaining between them. Germline V lookup: CDR1 SGHVS, CDR2 FQNEAQ.

The chain couples TRBV5-8 to TRBJ1-2; 7 nucleotides line up with TRBD1. The CDR3 length is 14 residues. Per germline, CDR1 SGHTS and CDR2 YDEGEE. V shed 7 bases, J shed 3 bases, and the junction held 9 bases outside the gene matches. CDR3: CASWLPQGDYGYTF. The CDR3 coding sequence is TGTGCCAGCTGGTTACCGCAGGGGGACTATGGCTACACCTTC.

The chain is built from TRBV10-3 and TRBJ2-7; 8 bases are shared with TRBD1. The V segment lost 7 bases and the J segment 5 bases; nucleotides outside the gene matches: 10. The CDR3 runs to 14 residues. Germline CDR1 ENHRY, CDR2 SYGVKD. The CDR3 region is CAINSQGATNEQYF. The CDR3 DNA follows: TGTGCCATCAACTCTCAGGGGGCCACGAACGAGCAGTACTTC.

This clonotype was found many times. The chain couples TRBV6-5 to TRBJ2-7; possibly TRBD1 for D (8 bases). The V end lost 5 bases, the J end lost 2 bases, and 13 bases lay between the germline ends. CDR3 length: 14 amino acids. Germline loops: CDR1 MNHEY, CDR2 SVGAGI. The chain's CDR3 is CASSLTGGAYEQYF. Written as DNA, the CDR3 is TGTGCCAGCAGTCTAACAGGGGGGGCCTACGAGCAGTACTTC.

About this clonotype: One end of the junction fails to match germline, which may point to a read error. As DNA, the CDR3 is TGCGCCAGCAGTTACTCGACTAGCGGGTTTTACAATGAGCAGTTCTTC. Protein product: CASSYSTSGFYNEQFF. The J gene is TRBJ2-1, the V gene TRBV2, with 10 bases identical to TRBD2. The V gene's germline CDR1 is SNHLY and CDR2 FYNNEI. There are 16 residues in the CDR3. The full variable domain, rest sourced from reference TRBV2 and TRBJ2-1, is EPEVTQTPSHQVTQMGQEVILRCVPISNHLYFYWYRQILGQKVEFLVSFYNNEISEKSEIFDDQFSVERPDGSNFTLKIRSTKLEDSAMYFCASSYSTSGFYNEQFFGPGTRLTVL.

This clonotype has only one observation. The chain links TRBV6-1 to TRBJ2-3; 8 nucleotides match TRBD2. The germline V gene has CDR1 MNHNS and CDR2 SASEGT. V lost 8 bases to trimming and J lost 6 bases; unmatched junction nucleotides: 13. CDR3 length: 15 amino acids. The CDR3 DNA is TGTGCCAGCGGTCGAGCGGGGCCGGGGGGGGATACGCAGTATTTT. Encoded protein: CASGRAGPGGDTQYF.

This clonotype was seen just once. The J gene is TRBJ2-2, the V gene TRBV27, with D unresolved. From germline, CDR1 is MNHEY and CDR2 SMNVEV (reference sequence). The CDR3 loop spans 10 amino acids. Deletions cut 3 bases from V and 7 bases from J, with 0 bases between. CDR3 coding DNA: TGTGCCAGCAGTTTCGGGGAGCTGTTTTTT. Its protein is CASSFGELFF.

CDR3 sequence: CASRTPGLGEQYF. The CDR3 DNA follows: TGTGCCAGCAGGACCCCGGGACTAGGCGAGCAGTACTTC. The genes are TRBV6-1 and TRBJ2-7; 8 positions match TRBD2. The CDR3 totals 13 residues. V dropped 6 bases and J dropped 6; count of bases not matched to a gene: 7. Germline CDR1 and CDR2: MNHNS and SASEGT.

This chain connects TRBV19 to TRBJ1-6; D remains unclear. This CDR3 region has 15 residues. Germline CDR1 LNHDA, CDR2 SQIVND (reference sequence). V gave up 3 bases and J gave up 10 bases, with 16 bases separating them. The CDR3 sequence is CASSIVLGFGSPLHF. The CDR3, as DNA: TGTGCCAGTAGTATCGTCCTGGGTTTCGGGTCACCCCTCCACTTT.

A single count supports this clonotype. This chain links TRBV25-1 with TRBJ1-1; D is uncertain. The V gene's germline CDR1 is MGHDK and CDR2 SYGVNS. The CDR3 consists of 13 residues. V lost 4 bases, J lost 3 bases, and 9 bases lay in between. The CDR3 nucleotides read TGTGCCAGCAGTGGCAGAGGCTACACTGAAGCTTTCTTT. It codes for CASSGRGYTEAFF.

The sample holds many counts of this clonotype. The chain uses TRBV6-2 or TRBV6-3 and TRBJ2-1; weak D call: TRBD2 (5 bases). CDR3 size: 14 residues. Trimming stripped 4 bases from V and 7 bases from J, with 14 bases between. CDR1 and CDR2 (germline): MNHEY, SVGEGT. The CDR3 region is CASSSMRSGNEQFF. The CDR3 nucleotides are TGTGCCAGCAGTTCCATGAGGAGCGGAAATGAGCAGTTCTTC.

CDR3 in amino acids: CASRRVGDSAVWYF. The CDR3 DNA reads as TGTGCCAGCCGGAGGGTGGGGGACAGTGCGGTATGGTACTTC. The rearrangement joins TRBV7-9 to TRBJ2-7, with D perhaps TRBD1 (7 bases). There are 14 residues in the CDR3. Germline CDR1 SEHNR, CDR2 FQNEAQ (reference sequence). Trimming pared 8 bases from V and 12 bases from J, leaving 26 bases between.

This sequence joins TRBV9 and TRBJ2-3; 7 positions agree with TRBD2. After removal of 6 bases from V and 1 base from J, the junction contained 8 bases not matched to a gene. The germline CDR1 and CDR2 sequences are SGDLS and YYNGEE. The CDR3 runs to 15 residues. Here the CDR3 DNA reads TGTGCCAGCACGCGGGGGTTGGGGGGCACAGATACGCAGTATTTT. Translating gives CASTRGLGGTDTQYF.

This chain joins TRBV15 and TRBJ2-6; D perhaps matches TRBD1 (6 bases). There are 17 residues in the CDR3. The V and J ends lost 2 bases and 0 bases respectively, with 11 bases between them. Germline assignment: CDR1 LNHNV and CDR2 YYDKDF (reference sequence). CDR3 sequence reads: CATSRQGMGSGANVLTF. The CDR3 DNA reads TGTGCCACCAGCAGACAGGGGATGGGCTCTGGGGCCAACGTCCTGACTTTC.

This clonotype was seen at least ten times. The chain uses TRBV20-1 and TRBJ1-1; 7 bases are shared with TRBD1. From germline, CDR1 is DFQATT and CDR2 SNEGSKA (reference sequence). This CDR3 contains 16 residues. Trimming removed 0 bases from V and 3 bases from J; junction bases left unmatched: 10. The CDR3 region is CSARDETGSPYTEAFF. In nucleotides, the CDR3 is TGCAGTGCTAGAGATGAGACAGGGAGCCCCTACACTGAAGCTTTCTTT.

The genes are TRBV7-3 and TRBJ2-3; 8 nucleotides line up with TRBD2. The CDR3 consists of 18 residues. V lost 10 bases, J lost 0 bases, and 18 bases stayed unmatched. Per the germline V gene, CDR1 is SGHTA and CDR2 is FQGTGA. The CDR3 DNA is TGTGCCACCAGTGATCCCCCGGGAGCGGGGGCTAGCACAGATACGCAGTATTTT. Amino acids: CATSDPPGAGASTDTQYF.

This rearrangement joins TRBV7-8 to TRBJ1-1; D call uncertain. CDR3 length equals 11 residues. Trimming took 8 bases from V and 1 from J, leaving 5 bases between them. Germline V lookup: CDR1 SGHVS, CDR2 FQNEAQ. CDR3 sequence: CASLKNTEAFF. The CDR3 DNA reads as TGTGCCAGCTTGAAGAACACTGAAGCTTTCTTT.

The chain carries TRBV12-3 or TRBV12-4 and TRBJ2-3; unclear D gene. V shed 6 bases and J shed 2 bases, with 9 bases lying between them. This CDR3 spans 13 amino acids. This CDR3 reads CASRSLPTDTQYF. Here the CDR3 DNA reads TGTGCCAGCAGAAGTCTTCCCACAGATACGCAGTATTTT.

This clonotype was seen repeatedly, ten times or more. This chain connects TRBV9 to TRBJ2-5; 9 bases line up with TRBD2. The CDR3 totals 15 residues. V dropped 8 bases and J dropped 2; count of bases not matched to a gene: 10. Germline CDR1 is SGDLS and CDR2 is YYNGEE. CDR3 DNA sequence: TGTGCCAGTTCGCCTAGCGGGACGGTACAAGAGACCCAGTACTTC. It specifies CASSPSGTVQETQYF.

This clonotype was recorded many times. The V gene is TRBV6-2 or TRBV6-3, the J gene TRBJ1-4, with D unclear. V was clipped by 5 bases and J by 7 bases, with 17 bases between them. The CDR3 has 15 residues. Germline lookup yields CDR1 MNHEY and CDR2 SVGEGT. The CDR3 reads CASSPAGEGGEKLFF. DNA for the CDR3: TGTGCCAGCAGTCCTGCTGGGGAGGGCGGTGAAAAACTGTTTTTT.

This clonotype has at least ten counts. The chain couples TRBV4-1 to TRBJ1-3; TRBD1 might be the D (5 bases). CDR1 and CDR2 from the germline V gene are MGHRA and YSYEKL. The CDR3 loop spans 15 amino acids. V was cut by 1 base and J by 4 bases, with 11 bases left in between. As DNA, the CDR3 is TGCGCCAGCAGCCAAGGGGTGCGGGGGGGAAACACCATATATTTT. Translated: CASSQGVRGGNTIYF.

The rearrangement links TRBV20-1 to TRBJ2-2; 8 nucleotides line up with TRBD2. The V gene end was trimmed by 2 bases and the J gene end by 1 base; junction bases not matched to a gene: 0. The CDR3 has 14 residues. Germline values: CDR1 DFQATT, CDR2 SNEGSKA (reference sequence). The CDR3 reads CSARLAGNTGELFF. The CDR3 bases are TGCAGTGCTAGACTAGCGGGGAACACCGGGGAGCTGTTTTTT.

The rearrangement links TRBV5-1 to TRBJ1-6; unclear D gene. CDR3 size: 11 residues. The V gene's germline CDR1 is SGHRS and CDR2 YFSETQ. Trimming stripped 0 bases from V and 16 bases from J, with 8 bases between. CDR3 region: CASSLAGELHF. CDR3 sequence (DNA): TGCGCCAGCAGCTTGGCCGGGGAGCTCCACTTT.

This chain uses TRBV7-3 with TRBJ2-1; D not resolved. V was clipped by 1 base and J by 10 bases, with 8 bases between them. The germline V gene has CDR1 SGHTA and CDR2 FQGTGA. The CDR3 runs 12 residues. CDR3 nucleotides: TGTGCCAGCAGCTTAAATCCGCGGGAGCAGTTCTTC. It is translated as CASSLNPREQFF.

This clonotype was counted only a few times. The V and J genes are TRBV20-1 and TRBJ1-4; no definite D call. The CDR3 contains 15 residues. V was clipped by 3 bases and J by 5 bases, with 16 bases between them. Per the germline V gene, CDR1 is DFQATT and CDR2 is SNEGSKA (reference sequence). CDR3 DNA sequence: TGCAGTGCTAGCGCCCCCCAAACGTTAAATGAAAAACTGTTTTTT. Translated: CSASAPQTLNEKLFF.

The chain uses TRBV4-2 and TRBJ2-7; no firm D call. The germline V gene encodes CDR1 LGHNA and CDR2 YNFKEQ. Trimming pared 6 bases from V and 3 bases from J, leaving 12 bases between. CDR3 length equals 13 residues. CDR3 nucleotide sequence: TGTGCCAGCAGGGGCCGGTTAGACTACGAGCAGTACTTC. Encoded protein: CASRGRLDYEQYF.

This chain uses TRBV7-9 with TRBJ2-3; 11 nucleotides line up with TRBD2. CDR3 length equals 18 residues. Germline CDR1 SEHNR, CDR2 FQNEAQ (reference sequence). Trimming at V came to 4 bases and at J to 1 base, leaving 10 bases not matched to a gene. This CDR3 reads CASSYGRLAGGGTDTQYF. DNA of the CDR3: TGTGCCAGCAGCTACGGTAGGCTAGCGGGAGGAGGCACAGATACGCAGTATTTT. Drawing the rest from reference TRBV7-9 and TRBJ2-3, the complete variable domain is DTGVSQNPRHKITKRGQNVTFRCDPISEHNRLYWYRQTLGQGPEFLTYFQNEAQLEKSRLLSDRFSAERPKGSFSTLEIQRTEQGDSAMYLCASSYGRLAGGGTDTQYFGPGTRLTVL.

This chain's CDR3 is CASRRTRSSYNEQFF. Written as DNA, the CDR3 is TGTGCCAGCAGACGGACGCGCAGCTCCTACAATGAGCAGTTCTTC. The gene calls are TRBV7-8 and TRBJ2-1; D is unclear. Germline lookup yields CDR1 SGHVS and CDR2 FQNEAQ. This CDR3 spans 15 amino acids. V lost 6 bases to trimming and J lost 0 bases, with 12 bases between them.

The V and J genes are TRBV20-1 and TRBJ2-7; 14 bases align to TRBD2. CDR3 length: 13 residues. The germline CDR1 and CDR2 sequences are DFQATT and SNEGSKA (reference sequence). V lost 6 bases to trimming and J lost 4 bases; unmatched junction nucleotides: 2. As DNA, the CDR3 is TGCAGTGCAAGGACTAGCGGGGGGTACGAGCAGTACTTC. It codes for CSARTSGGYEQYF.

The chain is built from TRBV12-3 or TRBV12-4 and TRBJ1-5; D is ambiguous. The CDR3 runs 13 residues. V gave up 3 bases and J gave up 7 bases, with 10 bases separating them. CDR3 region: CASSLDEGQPQHF. The CDR3 DNA reads as TGTGCCAGCAGTTTGGACGAAGGCCAGCCCCAGCATTTT.

In this sample, this clonotype turned up a few times. The rearrangement uses TRBV20-1 and TRBJ2-1; D is perhaps TRBD1 or TRBD2 (7 bases each). The CDR3 spans 18 residues. The germline V and J ends were trimmed by 5 bases and 4 bases, with 27 bases remaining between them. Germline V gives CDR1 DFQATT, CDR2 SNEGSKA (reference sequence). CDR3 in amino acids: CSAGGRTRGPGSYNEQFF. DNA for the CDR3: TGCAGTGCTGGAGGCAGGACTAGGGGGCCCGGGTCGTACAATGAGCAGTTCTTC.

The chain joins TRBV5-1 to TRBJ1-6; 7 nucleotides agree with TRBD1. The CDR3 contains 15 residues. J lost 5 bases, V lost 4 bases, and 6 bases had no gene match. Germline values: CDR1 SGHRS, CDR2 YFSETQ. CDR3 sequence (DNA): TGCGCCAGCAGCCTGGGACAGATGAATAATTCACCCCTCCACTTT. This gives the protein CASSLGQMNNSPLHF. Variable domain in full (rest from reference TRBV5-1 and TRBJ1-6): KAGVTQTPRYLIKTRGQQVTLSCSPISGHRSVSWYQQTPGQGLQFLFEYFSETQRNKGNFPGRFSGRQFSNSRSEMNVSTLELGDSALYLCASSLGQMNNSPLHFGNGTRLTVT.